This is a list of T cell receptor beta chains from one sample in a study of identifying expanded T cells in peripheral blood. This table comes from immunoSEQ multiplex PCR, and its TCRdb copy is limited to in-frame clones, with some not included. Of 100,000 or so clones detected, around 88% appear once; the ten largest clones hold roughly 14%. Sequenced material: blood. All receptors come from a person between 18 and 70 years old in good health. Each CDR3 is given with its conserved first and last residue. D genes are given only for firm matches. The size of a clone is reported for some rows only, either as once, few or many, or as a class for expanded clones.

CDR3aa: CASSYGGERGSPLHF
CDR3nt: TGTGCCAGCAGTTACGGCGGAGAAAGGGGTTCACCCCTCCACTTT
j_gene: TRBJ1-6
d_gene: -
abundance: -
v_gene: TRBV6-5

CDR3aa: CASSGDYQGFDEQYF
CDR3nt: TGTGCCAGTAGTGGGGATTACCAGGGTTTCGACGAGCAGTACTTC
j_gene: TRBJ2-7
d_gene: -
abundance: -
v_gene: TRBV19

CDR3aa: CASRQGVVETQYF
CDR3nt: TGTGCCAGCAGGCAGGGGGTGGTAGAGACCCAGTACTTC
j_gene: TRBJ2-5
d_gene: TRBD1
abundance: -
v_gene: TRBV2

CDR3aa: CASSEIAYSYNEQFF
CDR3nt: TGTGCCAGCAGTGAAATAGCGTACTCCTACAATGAGCAGTTCTTC
j_gene: TRBJ2-1
d_gene: -
abundance: -
v_gene: TRBV6-1

CDR3aa: CASSQGLAADTQYF
CDR3nt: TGTGCCAGCAGTCAGGGACTAGCGGCAGATACGCAGTATTTT
j_gene: TRBJ2-3
d_gene: TRBD2
abundance: -
v_gene: TRBV6-5

CDR3aa: CASFTQGATDTQYF
CDR3nt: TGTGCCAGCTTTACCCAGGGGGCGACAGATACGCAGTATTTT
j_gene: TRBJ2-3
d_gene: TRBD1
abundance: -
v_gene: TRBV28

CDR3aa: CASSFRDRVAGELFF
CDR3nt: TGCGCCAGCAGCTTCCGGGACAGGGTCGCCGGGGAGCTGTTTTTT
j_gene: TRBJ2-2
d_gene: TRBD1
abundance: -
v_gene: TRBV5-1

CDR3aa: CASSVRPINSPLHF
CDR3nt: TGTGCCAGCAGCGTAAGACCGATTAATTCACCCCTCCACTTT
j_gene: TRBJ1-6
d_gene: -
abundance: -
v_gene: TRBV9

CDR3aa: CASSLEGTNTEAFF
CDR3nt: TGCGCCAGCAGCTTGGAGGGGACGAACACTGAAGCTTTCTTT
j_gene: TRBJ1-1
d_gene: -
abundance: -
v_gene: TRBV5-1

CDR3aa: CASSVDPLNTEAFF
CDR3nt: TGTGCCAGCAGCGTAGATCCCCTGAACACTGAAGCTTTCTTT
j_gene: TRBJ1-1
d_gene: -
abundance: -
v_gene: TRBV9

CDR3aa: CASRLPGVTGELFF
CDR3nt: TGTGCCAGCAGACTCCCTGGCGTCACCGGGGAGCTGTTTTTT
j_gene: TRBJ2-2
d_gene: -
abundance: -
v_gene: TRBV6-5

CDR3aa: CASSVEGANTEAFF
CDR3nt: TGTGCCAGCAGCGTAGAGGGGGCGAACACTGAAGCTTTCTTT
j_gene: TRBJ1-1
d_gene: TRBD1
abundance: -
v_gene: TRBV9

CDR3aa: CASSTGTSGKLYEQYF
CDR3nt: TGTGCCAGCAGTACAGGGACTAGCGGGAAACTCTACGAGCAGTACTTC
j_gene: TRBJ2-7
d_gene: TRBD2
abundance: once
v_gene: TRBV27

CDR3aa: CASSLEGNYGYTF
CDR3nt: TGTGCCAGCAGCTTGGAAGGGAACTATGGCTACACCTTC
j_gene: TRBJ1-2
d_gene: -
abundance: -
v_gene: TRBV5-4

CDR3aa: CASSLQGGPRSGDTQYF
CDR3nt: TGTGCCAGCAGCTTACAGGGCGGGCCTAGGTCGGGAGATACGCAGTATTTT
j_gene: TRBJ2-3
d_gene: -
abundance: -
v_gene: TRBV7-2

CDR3aa: CASSLQGQETQYF
CDR3nt: TGCGCCAGCAGCTTACAGGGGCAGGAGACCCAGTACTTC
j_gene: TRBJ2-5
d_gene: TRBD1
abundance: -
v_gene: TRBV5-1

CDR3aa: CSAREGAGSNQPQHF
CDR3nt: TGCAGCGCCCGGGAGGGGGCCGGCTCTAATCAGCCCCAGCATTTT
j_gene: TRBJ1-5
d_gene: TRBD1
abundance: once
v_gene: TRBV29-1

CDR3aa: CASSFPGGTDTQYF
CDR3nt: TGTGCCAGCAGTTTTCCGGGTGGCACAGATACGCAGTATTTT
j_gene: TRBJ2-3
d_gene: -
abundance: once
v_gene: TRBV28

CDR3aa: CASSLGAGGYEQYF
CDR3nt: TGTGCCAGCAGCTTAGGGGCGGGTGGCTACGAGCAGTACTTC
j_gene: TRBJ2-7
d_gene: -
abundance: -
v_gene: TRBV7-9

CDR3aa: CTSSQDPGTTRVHGSYNEQFF
CDR3nt: TGCACCAGCAGCCAAGATCCCGGGACAACTCGAGTACATGGGTCCTACAATGAGCAGTTCTTC
j_gene: TRBJ2-1
d_gene: -
abundance: -
v_gene: TRBV1

CDR3aa: CASSESGVADEQFF
CDR3nt: TGCGCCAGCAGTGAGTCCGGAGTGGCAGATGAGCAGTTCTTC
j_gene: TRBJ2-1
d_gene: -
abundance: -
v_gene: TRBV10-2

CDR3aa: CASSPTAQETQYF
CDR3nt: TGTGCCAGCAGCCCAACAGCTCAAGAGACCCAGTACTTC
j_gene: TRBJ2-5
d_gene: -
abundance: few
v_gene: TRBV7-2

CDR3aa: CSVLRQQNTEAFF
CDR3nt: TGCAGCGTCCTAAGGCAGCAGAACACTGAAGCTTTCTTT
j_gene: TRBJ1-1
d_gene: -
abundance: -
v_gene: TRBV29-1

CDR3aa: CASSLGREIQFF
CDR3nt: TGTGCCAGCAGCTTAGGGCGGGAAATACAGTTCTTC
j_gene: TRBJ2-1
d_gene: -
abundance: -
v_gene: TRBV7-3

CDR3aa: CASRVNSNQPQHF
CDR3nt: TGTGCCAGCAGGGTCAACAGCAATCAGCCCCAGCATTTT
j_gene: TRBJ1-5
d_gene: -
abundance: -
v_gene: TRBV6-5

CDR3aa: CASSLNRQGPADEQFF
CDR3nt: TGTGCCAGCAGCTTAAATCGCCAGGGACCTGCGGATGAGCAGTTCTTC
j_gene: TRBJ2-1
d_gene: -
abundance: -
v_gene: TRBV7-3

CDR3aa: CASSFETGFSGNTIYF
CDR3nt: TGTGCCAGCAGCTTCGAGACAGGGTTCTCTGGAAACACCATATATTTT
j_gene: TRBJ1-3
d_gene: TRBD1
abundance: -
v_gene: TRBV5-6

CDR3aa: CAGYWQASTDTQYF
CDR3nt: TGTGCCGGCTATTGGCAGGCTAGCACAGATACGCAGTATTTT
j_gene: TRBJ2-3
d_gene: -
abundance: -
v_gene: TRBV28

CDR3aa: CASSLLGRGANQPQHF
CDR3nt: TGTGCCAGCAGTTTATTGGGTCGGGGGGCCAATCAGCCCCAGCATTTT
j_gene: TRBJ1-5
d_gene: -
abundance: -
v_gene: TRBV27

CDR3aa: CSVGLRETQYF
CDR3nt: TGCAGCGTTGGGCTTCGGGAGACCCAGTACTTC
j_gene: TRBJ2-5
d_gene: -
abundance: -
v_gene: TRBV29-1

CDR3aa: CATSRDWAGGAETQYF
CDR3nt: TGTGCCACCAGCAGAGATTGGGCAGGGGGCGCCGAGACCCAGTACTTC
j_gene: TRBJ2-5
d_gene: TRBD1
abundance: once
v_gene: TRBV15

CDR3aa: CASSQDYGTITGELFF
CDR3nt: TGCGCCAGCAGCCAAGACTATGGCACCATCACCGGGGAGCTGTTTTTT
j_gene: TRBJ2-2
d_gene: -
abundance: -
v_gene: TRBV4-3

CDR3aa: CATSRPYNSPLHF
CDR3nt: TGTGCCACCAGCAGACCATATAATTCACCCCTCCACTTT
j_gene: TRBJ1-6
d_gene: -
abundance: few
v_gene: TRBV15

CDR3aa: CASSLAGVLQPQHF
CDR3nt: TGTGCCAGCAGCTTAGCAGGGGTACTTCAGCCCCAGCATTTT
j_gene: TRBJ1-5
d_gene: -
abundance: -
v_gene: TRBV7-9

CDR3aa: CASSIEETQYF
CDR3nt: TGTGCCAGCAGCATAGAGGAGACCCAGTACTTC
j_gene: TRBJ2-5
d_gene: -
abundance: -
v_gene: TRBV7-2

CDR3aa: CASSFGGQAYNEQFF
CDR3nt: TGTGCCAGCAGTTTCGGGGGGCAGGCCTACAATGAGCAGTTCTTC
j_gene: TRBJ2-1
d_gene: -
abundance: -
v_gene: TRBV28

CDR3aa: CASRSGMVTEAFF
CDR3nt: TGTGCCAGCAGATCCGGTATGGTCACTGAAGCTTTCTTT
j_gene: TRBJ1-1
d_gene: -
abundance: -
v_gene: TRBV6-5

CDR3aa: CASSRCSYSNQPQHF
CDR3nt: TGCGCCAGCAGTCGGTGCAGTTATAGCAATCAGCCCCAGCATTTT
j_gene: TRBJ1-5
d_gene: -
abundance: -
v_gene: TRBV23-1

CDR3aa: CASSPPDATNEKLFF
CDR3nt: TGTGCCAGCAGCCCCCCGGATGCAACTAATGAAAAACTGTTTTTT
j_gene: TRBJ1-4
d_gene: -
abundance: few
v_gene: TRBV7-3

CDR3aa: CASSEGPPGTQYF
CDR3nt: TGCGCCAGCAGTGAGGGACCTCCCGGGACGCAGTATTTT
j_gene: TRBJ2-3
d_gene: -
abundance: few
v_gene: TRBV10-1

CDR3aa: CASSPGLPLTDTQYF
CDR3nt: TGTGCCAGCAGTCCGGGACTCCCCTTGACAGATACGCAGTATTTT
j_gene: TRBJ2-3
d_gene: -
abundance: -
v_gene: TRBV6-5

CDR3aa: CASRKTSGTTYEQYF
CDR3nt: TGTGCCAGTAGGAAAACTAGCGGAACAACCTACGAGCAGTACTTC
j_gene: TRBJ2-7
d_gene: TRBD2
abundance: -
v_gene: TRBV19

CDR3aa: CASSLQGEESPLHF
CDR3nt: TGTGCCAGCAGCTTGCAGGGGGAGGAGTCACCCCTCCACTTT
j_gene: TRBJ1-6
d_gene: TRBD1
abundance: -
v_gene: TRBV5-4

CDR3aa: CASSNTGVSYEQYF
CDR3nt: TGTGCCAGTAGTAATACGGGAGTGAGCTACGAGCAGTACTTC
j_gene: TRBJ2-7
d_gene: -
abundance: few
v_gene: TRBV19

CDR3aa: CASSIGLAGGLLTGELFF
CDR3nt: TGTGCCAGCAGCATCGGACTAGCGGGGGGGCTGCTCACCGGGGAGCTGTTTTTT
j_gene: TRBJ2-2
d_gene: TRBD2
abundance: -
v_gene: TRBV7-2

CDR3aa: CASSQALRGYTF
CDR3nt: TGTGCCAGCAGCCAGGCCCTTAGGGGCTACACCTTC
j_gene: TRBJ1-2
d_gene: -
abundance: -
v_gene: TRBV14

CDR3aa: CASSVGTVSTDTQYF
CDR3nt: TGCGCCAGCAGTGTTGGGACAGTTAGCACAGATACGCAGTATTTT
j_gene: TRBJ2-3
d_gene: TRBD1
abundance: -
v_gene: TRBV10-2

CDR3aa: CASSLDGYGYTF
CDR3nt: TGTGCCAGCAGTCTTGACGGCTATGGCTACACCTTC
j_gene: TRBJ1-2
d_gene: -
abundance: -
v_gene: TRBV28

CDR3aa: CASSLAASNNEKLFF
CDR3nt: TGCGCCAGCAGCTTGGCCGCCAGCAACAATGAAAAACTGTTTTTT
j_gene: TRBJ1-4
d_gene: -
abundance: -
v_gene: TRBV5-1

CDR3aa: CSGAAGGWNEQFF
CDR3nt: TGCAGCGGGGCAGCGGGAGGGTGGAATGAGCAGTTCTTC
j_gene: TRBJ2-1
d_gene: TRBD2
abundance: -
v_gene: TRBV29-1

CDR3aa: CASSFMTSSGNTIYF
CDR3nt: TGTGCCAGCAGCTTTATGACATCCTCTGGAAACACCATATATTTT
j_gene: TRBJ1-3
d_gene: -
abundance: few
v_gene: TRBV5-6

CDR3aa: CSATRGDTQYF
CDR3nt: TGCAGTGCCACGCGGGGAGATACGCAGTATTTT
j_gene: TRBJ2-3
d_gene: -
abundance: -
v_gene: TRBV20-1

CDR3aa: CASSYAGGPHQPQHF
CDR3nt: TGTGCCAGCAGTTACGCGGGGGGCCCTCATCAGCCCCAGCATTTT
j_gene: TRBJ1-5
d_gene: -
abundance: -
v_gene: TRBV6-6

CDR3aa: CASSYSTAKNIQYF
CDR3nt: TGTGCCAGCAGTTACTCGACCGCCAAAAACATTCAGTACTTC
j_gene: TRBJ2-4
d_gene: -
abundance: once
v_gene: TRBV6-6

CDR3aa: CASSLAGGLNTEAFF
CDR3nt: TGCGCCAGCAGCTTGGCAGGGGGACTGAACACTGAAGCTTTCTTT
j_gene: TRBJ1-1
d_gene: TRBD1
abundance: few
v_gene: TRBV5-1

CDR3aa: CASSQGRDLRRTEAFF
CDR3nt: TGTGCCAGCAGCCAGGGTCGGGACCTGAGGAGGACTGAAGCTTTCTTT
j_gene: TRBJ1-1
d_gene: -
abundance: once
v_gene: TRBV7-9

CDR3aa: CASSLTGGSDEKLFF
CDR3nt: TGTGCCAGCAGCCTTACAGGGGGCTCGGATGAAAAACTGTTTTTT
j_gene: TRBJ1-4
d_gene: TRBD1
abundance: once
v_gene: TRBV7-3

CDR3aa: CAISTGTVGEQFF
CDR3nt: TGTGCCATCAGCACCGGGACAGTTGGCGAGCAGTTCTTC
j_gene: TRBJ2-1
d_gene: TRBD1
abundance: -
v_gene: TRBV10-3

CDR3aa: CASSQNPQGAYSPLHF
CDR3nt: TGCGCCAGCAGCCAGAATCCTCAGGGGGCGTATTCACCCCTCCACTTT
j_gene: TRBJ1-6
d_gene: TRBD1
abundance: few
v_gene: TRBV4-1

CDR3aa: CSVEQGFPNNEQFF
CDR3nt: TGCAGCGTTGAGCAGGGATTCCCTAACAATGAGCAGTTCTTC
j_gene: TRBJ2-1
d_gene: -
abundance: -
v_gene: TRBV29-1